This T cell receptor beta chain is drawn from a study of cytomegalovirus exposure and HLA in healthy donors. Background on the study: The approximately 110 validation repertoires used a platform that matched the one used for the approximately 670 first-cohort repertoires, as a later analysis reported. Findings of the study overall: TCR sequences were mostly rare, though some public TCRs occurred in many donors.

On this clone itself: As yet, its antigen is unknown.

Per the germline V gene, CDR1 is SGHNT and CDR2 is YYREEE (reference sequence). The CDR3 is made up of 16 amino acids. Losses at the gene ends were 4 bases for V and 4 bases for J; bases not matched to a gene: 7. Assay: immunoSEQ multiplex PCR; the TCRdb copy retains only in-frame clones and omits some. The table lists some 150,000 clones, roughly nine tenths of them singletons. The sequence was obtained from a young man in good health and CMV-seropositive. The specimen was PBMCs. This chain uses TRBV5-4 with TRBJ2-6; TRBD2 aligns across 8 bases. CDR3 protein: CASSRGGAPGANVLTF. The CDR3 DNA reads TGTGCCAGCAGCCGGGGGGGGGCACCGGGGGCCAACGTCCTGACTTTC.